Given below is one TCR beta chain in context. Antigen unknown. Template switching appended UMIs that held a 6-nucleotide sample barcode. TCRdb re-called the 5' RACE reads and shows each CDR3 protein once, DNA omitted. Its listing shows under 200,000 distinct CDR3 sequences. This entry is derived from a study of monozygotic twins with inflammatory bowel disease. Study-wide points: The study found lower TCRbeta diversity (inverse Simpson) in IBD patients than in healthy co-twins. Lower sharing of clonotypes with other individuals was seen in IBD patients than in healthy twins. This was most marked in patients showing signs of disease activity.

Blood was collected, more than 2 ml per donor. Germline-derived CDR1 and CDR2 are SGDLS and YYNGEE. This CDR3 region has 14 residues. V is TRBV9 and J is TRBJ2-7; TCRdb picks TRBD2, but there is no DNA to check that call. The receptor was isolated from a human donor with ulcerative colitis or Crohn's disease, or a healthy co-twin of an affected twin (not recorded which). Sequenced sample: blood. CDR3 in amino acids: CASSVGPSGGEQYF. Using reference TRBV9 and TRBJ2-7 for the parts outside the CDR3, the full variable domain is DSGVTQTPKHLITATGQRVTLRCSPRSGDLSVYWYQQSLDQGLQFLIQYYNGEERAKGNILERFSAQQFPDLHSELNLSSLELGDSALYFCASSVGPSGGEQYFGPGTRLTVT.